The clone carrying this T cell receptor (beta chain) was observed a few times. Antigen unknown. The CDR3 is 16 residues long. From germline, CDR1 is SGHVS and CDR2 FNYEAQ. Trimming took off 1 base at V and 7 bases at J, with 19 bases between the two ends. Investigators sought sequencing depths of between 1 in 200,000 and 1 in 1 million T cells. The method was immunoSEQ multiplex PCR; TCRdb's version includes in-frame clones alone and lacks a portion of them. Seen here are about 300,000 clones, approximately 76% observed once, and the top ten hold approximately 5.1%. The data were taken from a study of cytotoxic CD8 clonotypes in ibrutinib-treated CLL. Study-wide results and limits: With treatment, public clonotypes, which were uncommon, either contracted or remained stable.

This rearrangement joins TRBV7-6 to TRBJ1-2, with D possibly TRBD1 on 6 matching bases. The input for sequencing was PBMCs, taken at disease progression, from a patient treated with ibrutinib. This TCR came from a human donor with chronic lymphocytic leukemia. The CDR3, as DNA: TGTGCCAGCAGCTTAGTTTTCGGGGGGGCTGGGAGTGGCTACACCTTC. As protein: CASSLVFGGAGSGYTF.